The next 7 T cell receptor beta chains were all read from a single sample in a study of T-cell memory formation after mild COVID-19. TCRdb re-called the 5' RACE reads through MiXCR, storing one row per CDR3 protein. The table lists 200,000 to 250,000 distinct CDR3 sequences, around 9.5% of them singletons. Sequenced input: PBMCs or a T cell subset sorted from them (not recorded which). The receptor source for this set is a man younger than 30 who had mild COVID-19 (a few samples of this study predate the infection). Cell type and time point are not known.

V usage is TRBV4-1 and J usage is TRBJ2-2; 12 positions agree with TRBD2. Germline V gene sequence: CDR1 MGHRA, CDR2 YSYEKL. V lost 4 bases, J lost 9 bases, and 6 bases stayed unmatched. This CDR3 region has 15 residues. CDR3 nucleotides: TGCGCCAGCAGCCCCCGACTAGCGGGGGCCTGGGAGCTGTTTTTT. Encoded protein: CASSPRLAGAWELFF.

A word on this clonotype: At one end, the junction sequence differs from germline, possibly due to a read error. The CDR3 reads CAISGGQHSYEQYF. In nucleotides, the CDR3 is TGTGCCATCAGCGGGGGACAGCACTCCTACGAGCAGTACTTC. V is TRBV9 and J is TRBJ2-7; D perhaps matches TRBD2 (8 bases). Looked up from germline, CDR1 is SGDLS and CDR2 is YYNGEE. The CDR3 runs 14 residues.

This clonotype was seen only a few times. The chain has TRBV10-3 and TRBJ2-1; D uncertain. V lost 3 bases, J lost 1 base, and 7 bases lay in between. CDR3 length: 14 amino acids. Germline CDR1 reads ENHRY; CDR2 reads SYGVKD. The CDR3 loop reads CAISDTESYNEQFF. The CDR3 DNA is TGTGCCATCAGTGACACGGAGTCCTACAATGAGCAGTTCTTC.

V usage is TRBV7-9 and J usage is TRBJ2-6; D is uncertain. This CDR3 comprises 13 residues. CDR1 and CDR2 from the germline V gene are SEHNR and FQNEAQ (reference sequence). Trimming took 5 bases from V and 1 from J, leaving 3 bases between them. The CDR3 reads CASSQSGANVLTF. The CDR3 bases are TGTGCCAGCAGCCAGTCTGGGGCCAACGTCCTGACTTTC.

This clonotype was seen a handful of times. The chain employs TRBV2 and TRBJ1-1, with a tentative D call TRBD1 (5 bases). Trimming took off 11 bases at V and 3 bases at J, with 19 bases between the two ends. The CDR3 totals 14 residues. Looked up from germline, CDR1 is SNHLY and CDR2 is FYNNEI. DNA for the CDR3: TGTGCCTGCCAATCAATCGGGGCCGACACTGAAGCTTTCTTT. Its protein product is CACQSIGADTEAFF.

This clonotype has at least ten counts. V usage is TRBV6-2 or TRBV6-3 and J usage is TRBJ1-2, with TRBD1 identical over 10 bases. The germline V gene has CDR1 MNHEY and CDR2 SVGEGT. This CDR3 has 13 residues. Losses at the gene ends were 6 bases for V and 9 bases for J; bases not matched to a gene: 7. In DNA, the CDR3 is TGTGCCAGCAGACCGGGACAGGGGTTTCGCTACACCTTC. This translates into CASRPGQGFRYTF.

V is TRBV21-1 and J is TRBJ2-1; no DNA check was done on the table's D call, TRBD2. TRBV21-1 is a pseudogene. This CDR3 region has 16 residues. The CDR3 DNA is TGTGCCAGCAGCAAAGAAAGAGCTAGCGGGGGAAATGAGCAGTTCTTC. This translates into CASSKERASGGNEQFF.